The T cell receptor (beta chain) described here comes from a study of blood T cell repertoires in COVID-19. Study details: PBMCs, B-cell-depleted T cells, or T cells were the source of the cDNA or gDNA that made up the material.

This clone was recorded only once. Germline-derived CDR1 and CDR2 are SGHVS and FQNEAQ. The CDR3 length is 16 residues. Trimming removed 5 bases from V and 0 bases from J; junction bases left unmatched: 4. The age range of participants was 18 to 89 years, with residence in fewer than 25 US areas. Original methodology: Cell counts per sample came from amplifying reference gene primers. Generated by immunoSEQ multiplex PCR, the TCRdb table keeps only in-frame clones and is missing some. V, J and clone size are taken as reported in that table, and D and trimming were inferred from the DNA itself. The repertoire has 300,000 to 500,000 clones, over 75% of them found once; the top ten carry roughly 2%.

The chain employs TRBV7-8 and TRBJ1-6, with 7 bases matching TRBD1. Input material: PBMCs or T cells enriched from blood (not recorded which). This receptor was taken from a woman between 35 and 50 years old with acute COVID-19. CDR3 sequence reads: CASSKDRSSYNSPLHF. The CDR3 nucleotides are TGTGCCAGCAGCAAGGACAGGAGCTCCTATAATTCACCCCTCCACTTT.